The clone carrying this T cell receptor beta chain was recorded a few times. Original processing methods: Counts of nucleated cells, estimated from reference gene primer amplification, were obtained. Sequencing used immunoSEQ multiplex PCR; TCRdb keeps in-frame clones, though not all of them. V and J calls and clone size follow that table, whereas D and trimming were derived from the DNA. Of 75,000 to 95,000 clones in the sample, about four fifths were seen once. The CDR3 consists of 17 residues. V shed 4 bases and J 9 bases; nucleotides not matched to a gene: 18. CDR1 and CDR2 from the germline V gene are SGHTA and FQGNSA. The sample comes from a study of blood T cell repertoires in COVID-19. Study-level information: Acute and convalescent COVID-19 specimens originated in the United States, Italy and Spain. T cells, B-cell-depleted T cells, or PBMCs supplied cDNA or gDNA.

The receptor's source is a woman of 80 years or more with active or convalescent COVID-19. The V and J genes are TRBV7-2 and TRBJ1-5, with 7 bases that match TRBD1. Sequencing was done on a sample of peripheral blood. The CDR3 nucleotides read TGTGCCAGCAGCTCCGCGGCTAGTGGACAGGCTCGCCGGCCCCAGCATTTT. It yields the protein CASSSAASGQARRPQHF. Together with reference TRBV7-2 and TRBJ1-5, the CDR3 gives the full variable domain: GAGVSQSPSNKVTEKGKDVELRCDPISGHTALYWYRQSLGQGLEFLIYFQGNSAPDKSGLPSDRFSAERTGGSVSTLTIQRTQQEDSAVYLCASSSAASGQARRPQHFGDGTRLSIL.